Listed here are 15 T cell receptor beta chains from one sample, sequenced in a study of Tregs in tolerant kidney transplant recipients (dated by TCRdb to the late 2010s). Library preparation employed the immunoSEQ multiplex PCR assay. Not all clones reach the TCRdb copy of this immuneACCESS table, which keeps in-frame sequences only. Checked studies attribute under half of the gap to unresolved V genes and leave the rest unexplained. The sample has approximately 260,000 clones on record, about 86% of them singletons. Clones ranked in the top ten supply around 0.64% of the sample. The sample consisted of CD4+ T cells from blood. These receptors all come from a human donor in good health.

The chain carries TRBV5-8 and TRBJ1-1; 8 bases fit TRBD1. The CDR3 sequence is 16 residues long. V lost 6 bases to trimming and J lost 0 bases; unmatched junction nucleotides: 10. Germline V gene data show CDR1 as SGHTS and CDR2 as YDEGEE. In DNA, the CDR3 is TGTGCCAGCAACTCAGGACAGGGCCTCATGAACACTGAAGCTTTCTTT. It is translated as CASNSGQGLMNTEAFF.

The chain links TRBV6-5 to TRBJ1-2, with D perhaps TRBD1 (5 bases). Trimming took 6 bases from V and 2 from J, leaving 13 bases between them. Germline V gene lookup returns CDR1 MNHEY and CDR2 SVGAGI. This CDR3 is 14 amino acids long. The CDR3 nucleotides read TGTGCCAGCAGCCCCCGCGGGGCGAACTATGGCTACACCTTC. Translation: CASSPRGANYGYTF.

This chain uses TRBV6-5 with TRBJ2-5; the D is unclear. The DNA end lines up better with TRBJ2-7; the J call may be wrong. This CDR3 has 16 residues. CDR1 MNHEY and CDR2 SVGAGI come from the germline V gene. The CDR3 nucleotides are TGTGCCAGCAGTTACTCGAGTTCTAGTCTGGTCTACGAGCAGTACTTC. It translates to CASSYSSSSLVYEQYF.

The V and J genes are TRBV5-1 and TRBJ2-1, with D possibly being TRBD2 (6 bases). This CDR3 spans 17 amino acids. V lost 1 base and J lost 0, with 14 bases in between. Germline-derived CDR1 and CDR2 are SGHRS and YFSETQ. Here the CDR3 reads CASSLSGTASSYNEQFF. CDR3 DNA: TGCGCCAGCAGCTTGTCCGGGACTGCAAGCTCCTACAATGAGCAGTTCTTC.

The CDR3 loop reads CASSLGMGGFQHF. For the CDR3, the DNA is TGTGCCAGCAGCTTAGGGATGGGGGGGTTCCAGCATTTT. J is TRBJ1-5 and V is TRBV7-6; the D gene is possibly TRBD1 (5 bases). This CDR3 is 13 amino acids long. Trimming left V 1 base short and J 12 bases short, with 13 bases between. Germline lookup yields CDR1 SGHVS and CDR2 FNYEAQ.

The chain employs TRBV7-2 and TRBJ2-3; the D gene is possibly TRBD2 (5 bases). Germline V lookup: CDR1 SGHTA, CDR2 FQGNSA. Trimming removed 5 bases at V and 3 bases at J, with 12 bases between. The length of the CDR3 is 14 residues. The CDR3 protein is CASSATLGTDTQYF. The CDR3, as DNA: TGTGCCAGCAGCGCCACACTAGGAACAGATACGCAGTATTTT.

The chain uses TRBV18 and TRBJ1-1; 8 nucleotides match TRBD1. With 5 bases clipped from V and 8 bases from J, the junction kept 16 bases outside the gene matches. Looked up from germline, CDR1 is KGHSH and CDR2 is LQKENI. The CDR3 totals 16 residues. CDR3 nucleotide sequence: TGTGCCAGCTCATCCCGGGACGGAGGACAGGGTATGGAAGCTTTCTTT. The encoded protein is CASSSRDGGQGMEAFF.

The rearrangement uses TRBV19 and TRBJ2-2; 7 nucleotides line up with TRBD1. V lost 9 bases and J lost 1; bases outside the gene matches: 2. Germline V gene lookup returns CDR1 LNHDA and CDR2 SQIVND (reference sequence). The CDR3 runs 13 residues. CDR3 sequence reads: CASRTGNTGELFF. CDR3 DNA: TGTGCCAGCAGGACAGGGAACACCGGGGAGCTGTTTTTT.

This sequence joins TRBV5-1 and TRBJ2-4; TRBD2 aligns across 10 bases. CDR3 length equals 17 residues. J was trimmed by 6 bases and V by 4 bases; bases with no gene match: 13. Germline V gene sequence: CDR1 SGHRS, CDR2 YFSETQ. The CDR3 loop reads CASSPASGGARANIQYF. Here the CDR3 DNA reads TGCGCCAGCAGCCCTGCCAGCGGGGGGGCCAGAGCAAACATTCAGTACTTC.

The CDR3 bases are TGTGCCAGCACCCGAATCGGGGGGAGCGTCTATGGCTACACCTTC. Translation gives CASTRIGGSVYGYTF. The chain joins TRBV7-9 to TRBJ1-2, with TRBD1 as a possible D gene (5 bases). The CDR3 contains 15 residues. Per germline, CDR1 SEHNR and CDR2 FQNEAQ (reference sequence). Trimming pared 7 bases from V and 4 bases from J, leaving 19 bases between.

The chain links TRBV30 to TRBJ2-7; TRBD2 aligns across 8 bases. J lost 2 bases, V lost 4 bases, and 4 bases had no gene match. The CDR3 contains 13 residues. CDR1 and CDR2 from the germline V gene are GTSNPN and SVGIG (reference sequence). In DNA form, the CDR3 reads TGTGCCTGGAACGCGGGAGGACCCTACGAGCAGTACTTC. Its protein is CAWNAGGPYEQYF.

The chain couples TRBV5-1 to TRBJ1-2; 9 positions agree with TRBD1. CDR3 length equals 15 residues. Germline values: CDR1 SGHRS, CDR2 YFSETQ. V lost 4 bases, J lost 4 bases, and 8 bases stayed unmatched. CDR3 coding DNA: TGCGCCAGCAGCCCTCTGCCGGGACAGGGCTATGGCTACACCTTC. This translates into CASSPLPGQGYGYTF. Full variable domain (remainder filled in from reference TRBV5-1 and TRBJ1-2): KAGVTQTPRYLIKTRGQQVTLSCSPISGHRSVSWYQQTPGQGLQFLFEYFSETQRNKGNFPGRFSGRQFSNSRSEMNVSTLELGDSALYLCASSPLPGQGYGYTFGSGTRLTVV.

The chain is built from TRBV7-8 and TRBJ1-1; no clear D. CDR3 length equals 15 residues. The ends were cut back, 4 bases at V and 6 bases at J, with 18 bases in the middle. Germline lookup yields CDR1 SGHVS and CDR2 FQNEAQ. The CDR3 spells CASSSNRLGMAEAFF. CDR3 bases: TGTGCCAGCAGCTCCAATAGGTTGGGGATGGCTGAAGCTTTCTTT.

This clone was observed a few times. Additional DNA sequences in this sample encode the identical CDR3. V is TRBV7-3 and J is TRBJ1-6; D unresolved. This CDR3 spans 14 amino acids. From germline, CDR1 is SGHTA and CDR2 FQGTGA. V was pared by 2 bases and J by 7 bases, with 9 bases between. The CDR3 reads CASSLGGENSPLHF. The DNA for the CDR3 is TGTGCCAGCAGCTTAGGCGGGGAAAATTCACCCCTCCACTTT.

The genes are TRBV7-6 and TRBJ2-1; 9 bases map to TRBD1. The CDR3 extends over 18 amino acids. V gave up 1 base and J gave up 3 bases; unmatched junction bases: 10. Germline CDR1 is SGHVS and CDR2 is FNYEAQ. The CDR3 DNA follows: TGTGCCAGCAGCTTAGACCCACAGGGGGCAGGGGGCTACAATGAGCAGTTCTTC. As protein: CASSLDPQGAGGYNEQFF. The full variable domain, completed using reference TRBV7-6 and TRBJ2-1, is GAGVSQSPRYKVTKRGQDVALRCDPISGHVSLYWYRQALGQGPEFLTYFNYEAQQDKSGLPNDRFSAERPEGSISTLTIQRTEQRDSAMYRCASSLDPQGAGGYNEQFFGPGTRLTVL.